A single sample gave rise to the 28 T cell receptor beta chains below, sequenced in a study of blood T cell repertoires in COVID-19. TCRdb's copy holds only in-frame clones and misses some; the assay was immunoSEQ multiplex PCR. The table records under 250,000 clones, roughly nine tenths of them present only once. The sequenced material came from peripheral blood. The receptor set was obtained from a man aged 55 to 69 who had recovered from COVID-19.

The chain combines TRBV19 with TRBJ2-3; D ambiguous. CDR3 length: 13 amino acids. Trimming cost V 1 base and J 6 bases, with 8 bases left between them. Germline CDR1 is LNHDA and CDR2 is SQIVND (reference sequence). The CDR3 nucleotides read TGTGCCAGTAGTATAGGACCGAGGGATACGCAGTATTTT. Protein sequence: CASSIGPRDTQYF. Looking up the rest from reference TRBV19 and TRBJ2-3 gives the full variable domain: DGGITQSPKYLFRKEGQNVTLSCEQNLNHDAMYWYRQDPGQGLRLIYYSQIVNDFQKGDIAEGYSVSREKKESFPLTVTSAQKNPTAFYLCASSIGPRDTQYFGPGTRLTVL.

The gene calls are TRBV4-3 and TRBJ2-3; D might be TRBD2 (6 bases). This CDR3 has 18 amino acids. The V end was cut by 2 bases, the J end by 9 bases, with 27 bases between. Germline CDR1 and CDR2: LGHNA and YSLEER. The CDR3 protein is CASSQYAVASDSRGTQYF. The CDR3 DNA follows: TGCGCCAGCAGCCAATATGCGGTTGCTAGCGACTCCCGTGGGACGCAGTATTTT.

The rearrangement uses TRBV6-5 and TRBJ2-7, with TRBD1 matching over 7 bases. CDR1 is MNHEY and CDR2 is SVGAGI in the germline V gene. The CDR3 extends over 13 amino acids. Unmatched junction bases numbered 8, after V lost 4 bases and J lost 8 bases. The CDR3 bases are TGTGCCAGCAGTTCTGGCACAGGGGTTAAGCAGTACTTC. Translating gives CASSSGTGVKQYF.

V and J are TRBV5-1 and TRBJ2-1; 11 bases map to TRBD2. Trimming took 0 bases from V and 3 from J; bases not matched to a gene: 8. CDR3 length equals 18 residues. Germline V gene data show CDR1 as SGHRS and CDR2 as YFSETQ. The CDR3 sequence: CASSLDVSGTSGYNEQFF. The CDR3 coding sequence is TGCGCCAGCAGCTTGGATGTTTCGGGGACTAGCGGCTACAATGAGCAGTTCTTC.

The chain carries TRBV5-6 and TRBJ1-3, with TRBD1 as a possible D gene (5 bases). The germline CDR1 and CDR2 sequences are SGHDT and YYEEEE. The V end was cut by 0 bases, the J end by 0 bases, with 7 bases between. This CDR3 is built from 15 residues. CDR3 loop: CASSLGQSSGNTIYF. For the CDR3, the DNA is TGTGCCAGCAGCTTGGGACAGAGCTCTGGAAACACCATATATTTT.

The CDR3, as DNA: TGTGCCAGCAGCGACAGGGGTGGTGGAAACACCATATATTTT. Translation: CASSDRGGGNTIYF. This sequence joins TRBV9 and TRBJ1-3, with 7 bases lining up with TRBD1. The V and J ends lost 3 bases and 3 bases, in that order; junction bases with no gene match: 3. CDR1 is SGDLS, CDR2 YYNGEE, per germline. This CDR3 region has 14 residues.

The gene calls are TRBV7-2 and TRBJ2-5, with a tentative D call TRBD2 (6 bases). Trimming left V 6 bases short and J 5 bases short, with 19 bases between. The CDR3 is 15 amino acids. In germline, CDR1 is SGHTA, CDR2 FQGNSA. CDR3 sequence: CASRSPGVPWETQYF. The DNA for the CDR3 is TGTGCCAGCAGATCCCCGGGGGTTCCGTGGGAGACCCAGTACTTC.

The chain is built from TRBV27 and TRBJ2-7; 7 bases map to TRBD2. The germline CDR1 and CDR2 sequences are MNHEY and SMNVEV (reference sequence). The trim removed 2 bases at V and 4 bases at J, leaving 5 bases unmatched. There are 14 residues in the CDR3. CDR3 coding DNA: TGTGCCAGCAGTTTAGTGGGAGGGCCTTACGAGCAGTACTTC. Translating gives CASSLVGGPYEQYF.

The rearrangement uses TRBV12-5 and TRBJ2-5; D remains ambiguous. The V end was cut by 3 bases, the J end by 0 bases, with 2 bases between. The CDR3 spans 12 residues. Germline V gene sequence: CDR1 LGHNT, CDR2 FRNRAP. CDR3 sequence: CASGFDQETQYF. The CDR3 bases are TGTGCTAGTGGTTTCGACCAAGAGACCCAGTACTTC.

The rearrangement links TRBV19 to TRBJ2-5; weak D call: TRBD1 (6 bases). CDR1 and CDR2 from the germline V gene are LNHDA and SQIVND (reference sequence). The CDR3 runs 17 residues. V lost 3 bases and J lost 2, with 19 bases in between. CDR3 sequence: CASSIPSGTPTQETQYF. For the CDR3, the DNA is TGTGCCAGTAGTATTCCATCGGGGACACCGACTCAAGAGACCCAGTACTTC.

J is TRBJ2-1 and V is TRBV24-1; TRBD2 matches 7 bases. The germline V gene has CDR1 KGHDR and CDR2 SFDVKD. J gave up 4 bases and V 9 bases, and 5 bases lay outside the gene matches. The CDR3 runs 13 residues. The CDR3 DNA sequence: TGTGCCACCCCCCTAGCGGATTACAATGAGCAGTTCTTC. Encoded protein: CATPLADYNEQFF.

The CDR3 DNA reads as TGTGCCAGTAGTATATCGGGGGATGGAAACACCATATATTTT. Translating gives CASSISGDGNTIYF. This rearrangement joins TRBV19 to TRBJ1-3; a weak D match, TRBD1 (5 bases). Germline CDR1 and CDR2: LNHDA and SQIVND (reference sequence). The CDR3 runs 14 residues. Trimming took 2 bases from V and 3 from J, leaving 8 bases between them.

Of note for this clone: This CDR3 is also generated by other DNA sequences in the sample. V and J are TRBV5-4 and TRBJ2-2; D is possibly TRBD2 (5 bases). This CDR3 region has 14 residues. Trimming stripped 0 bases from V and 4 bases from J, with 7 bases between. Germline V lookup: CDR1 SGHNT, CDR2 YYREEE (reference sequence). For the CDR3, the DNA is TGTGCCAGCAGCTTGGGAGGGCCCACCGGGGAGCTGTTTTTT. Amino acids: CASSLGGPTGELFF. Together with reference TRBV5-4 and TRBJ2-2, the CDR3 gives the full variable domain: ETGVTQSPTHLIKTRGQQVTLRCSSQSGHNTVSWYQQALGQGPQFIFQYYREEENGRGNFPPRFSGLQFPNYSSELNVNALELDDSALYLCASSLGGPTGELFFGEGSRLTVL.

The chain is built from TRBV5-1 and TRBJ2-7; 9 bases agree with TRBD2. The length of the CDR3 is 13 residues. Losses at the gene ends were 3 bases for V and 4 bases for J; bases not matched to a gene: 2. Germline V CDR1 and CDR2: SGHRS, YFSETQ. CDR3 sequence reads: CASSSGLAYEQYF. CDR3 DNA sequence: TGCGCCAGCAGCTCGGGACTAGCTTACGAGCAGTACTTC.

The V gene is TRBV5-1, the J gene TRBJ2-1; D may be TRBD2 (5 bases). Germline CDR1 reads SGHRS; CDR2 reads YFSETQ. Deletions cut 1 base from V and 0 bases from J, with 11 bases between. The CDR3 is 16 amino acids. CDR3 protein: CASSLRSGLSYNEQFF. CDR3 DNA sequence: TGCGCCAGCAGCTTGAGGAGCGGACTCTCCTACAATGAGCAGTTCTTC.

The chain's CDR3 is CASSPLGQGHGYTF. For the CDR3, the DNA is TGCGCCAGCAGCCCGTTGGGACAGGGGCATGGCTACACCTTC. The V and J genes are TRBV5-1 and TRBJ1-2; 10 bases are a match to TRBD1. J lost 6 bases, V lost 4 bases, and 6 bases had no gene match. The CDR3 sequence is 14 residues long. From germline, CDR1 is SGHRS and CDR2 YFSETQ. The complete variable domain, with remaining parts taken from reference TRBV5-1 and TRBJ1-2, reads KAGVTQTPRYLIKTRGQQVTLSCSPISGHRSVSWYQQTPGQGLQFLFEYFSETQRNKGNFPGRFSGRQFSNSRSEMNVSTLELGDSALYLCASSPLGQGHGYTFGSGTRLTVV.

The chain carries TRBV10-2 and TRBJ2-7, with TRBD2 matching 7 bases. The CDR3 spans 12 residues. The germline CDR1 and CDR2 sequences are WSHSY and SAAADI. V was clipped by 1 base and J by 7 bases; unmatched bases: 1. The CDR3 nucleotides read TGCGCCAGCAGTGAGTTGGGAGGGGAGCAGTACTTC. Protein product: CASSELGGEQYF.

The chain has TRBV5-1 and TRBJ1-4; 9 nucleotides match TRBD1. This CDR3 region has 15 residues. Germline lookup yields CDR1 SGHRS and CDR2 YFSETQ. After removal of 0 bases from V and 7 bases from J, the junction contained 4 bases not matched to a gene. The CDR3 sequence: CASSLGQGVVEKLFF. CDR3 DNA: TGCGCCAGCAGCTTGGGACAGGGGGTCGTTGAAAAACTGTTTTTT.

The count of this clone is one. The J gene is TRBJ2-7, the V gene TRBV6-6; 7 bases are shared with TRBD2. The CDR3 is made up of 13 amino acids. The trim removed 7 bases at V and 0 bases at J, leaving 3 bases unmatched. Per the germline V gene, CDR1 is MNHNY and CDR2 is SVGAGI (reference sequence). Written as DNA, the CDR3 is TGTGCCAGCACAGCGGGGACCTCCTACGAGCAGTACTTC. It yields the protein CASTAGTSYEQYF.

This chain uses TRBV27 with TRBJ2-1; TRBD2 aligns across 12 bases. Per germline, CDR1 MNHEY and CDR2 SMNVEV (reference sequence). After removal of 2 bases from V and 6 bases from J, the junction contained 8 bases not matched to a gene. CDR3 length: 17 residues. The CDR3 bases are TGTGCCAGCAGTTTAGGAGCGGGACTAGCGGGCTTCAATGAGCAGTTCTTC. As protein: CASSLGAGLAGFNEQFF.

In this sample, this clone turned up a few times. The genes are TRBV7-9 and TRBJ2-3, with 8 bases lining up with TRBD2. The germline V gene has CDR1 SEHNR and CDR2 FQNEAQ (reference sequence). J gave up 5 bases and V 5 bases, and 6 bases lay outside the gene matches. The CDR3 consists of 14 residues. The CDR3 region has the DNA TGTGCCAGCAGCCACGGACTAGCCGGAGATACGCAGTATTTT. Amino acids: CASSHGLAGDTQYF. The whole variable domain, remainder taken from reference TRBV7-9 and TRBJ2-3, is DTGVSQNPRHKITKRGQNVTFRCDPISEHNRLYWYRQTLGQGPEFLTYFQNEAQLEKSRLLSDRFSAERPKGSFSTLEIQRTEQGDSAMYLCASSHGLAGDTQYFGPGTRLTVL.

V usage is TRBV7-9 and J usage is TRBJ2-5, with D perhaps TRBD2 (7 bases). Germline lookup yields CDR1 SEHNR and CDR2 FQNEAQ (reference sequence). The CDR3 has 14 amino acids. The V and J ends lost 10 bases and 3 bases respectively, with 18 bases between them. The CDR3 bases are TGTGCCACCAGGGCCCGGGGGGCTGAAGAGACCCAGTACTTC. This sequence encodes CATRARGAEETQYF.

This clone showed up just a few times. V and J are TRBV30 and TRBJ2-7, with D possibly being TRBD1 (6 bases). Germline-derived CDR1 and CDR2 are GTSNPN and SVGIG (reference sequence). The V end was cut by 0 bases, the J end by 3 bases, with 15 bases between. The CDR3 runs 15 residues. The CDR3 DNA reads TGTGCCTGGAGTGTCGGCGCCCAGGGGCTCTACGAGCAGTACTTC. Translated: CAWSVGAQGLYEQYF.

This clone turned up a few times. The CDR3 sequence: CASSPGQGAKQPQHF. The CDR3 DNA reads as TGCGCCAGCAGCCCGGGACAGGGGGCGAAGCAGCCCCAGCATTTT. The chain is built from TRBV4-1 and TRBJ1-5; TRBD1 matches at 12 bases. Germline V gene data show CDR1 as MGHRA and CDR2 as YSYEKL. CDR3 length: 15 residues. Trimming at V came to 4 bases and at J to 7 bases, leaving 5 bases not matched to a gene.

This chain's CDR3 is CARIRGDQPQHF. CDR3 DNA sequence: TGCGCCAGGATCAGGGGCGACCAGCCCCAGCATTTT. The rearrangement joins TRBV5-1 to TRBJ1-5; tentatively, D is TRBD1 (6 bases). Per germline, CDR1 SGHRS and CDR2 YFSETQ. V lost 8 bases to trimming and J lost 7 bases, with 13 bases between them. The CDR3 runs 12 residues.

The chain joins TRBV5-1 to TRBJ2-7; tentatively, D is TRBD1 (5 bases). The V end lost 1 base, the J end lost 0 bases, and 14 bases lay between the germline ends. Germline CDR1 is SGHRS and CDR2 is YFSETQ. CDR3 length equals 16 residues. The CDR3 DNA reads TGCGCCAGCAGCTTGCCCGGGCTAGGGGTCTCCTACGAGCAGTACTTC. This translates into CASSLPGLGVSYEQYF.

V is TRBV5-8 and J is TRBJ1-5; D is perhaps TRBD1 (5 bases). Looked up from germline, CDR1 is SGHTS and CDR2 is YDEGEE. Trimming took off 1 base at V and 4 bases at J, with 12 bases between the two ends. CDR3 length: 15 residues. The CDR3 nucleotides are TGTGCCAGCAGCTTGTGGGGGGACGAAAATCAGCCCCAGCATTTT. The encoded protein is CASSLWGDENQPQHF. Complete variable domain (other parts from reference TRBV5-8 and TRBJ1-5): EAGVTQSPTHLIKTRGQQATLRCSPISGHTSVYWYQQALGLGLQFLLWYDEGEERNRGNFPPRFSGRQFPNYSSELNVNALELEDSALYLCASSLWGDENQPQHFGDGTRLSIL.

This chain connects TRBV20-1 to TRBJ1-5; D unclear. The V end lost 3 bases, the J end lost 10 bases, and 16 bases lay between the germline ends. The CDR3 runs to 13 residues. The V gene's germline CDR1 is DFQATT and CDR2 SNEGSKA (reference sequence). In nucleotides, the CDR3 is TGCAGTGCTAGTGGGCGGGATTTGGGCCCCCAGCATTTT. Its protein product is CSASGRDLGPQHF.